Measured by frequency, the clone carrying this T cell receptor beta chain is medium-sized. What it binds is not known. Germline CDR1 and CDR2: GTSNPN and SVGIG (reference sequence). The length of the CDR3 is 13 residues. This specimen belongs to a study of T cell clusters in autoimmune cytopenias. Study-wide results and limits: Active autoimmune hepatitis patients had roughly 3.3-fold fewer exclusive TRB clusters than healthy donors. Physiological T cell clusters of healthy donors were apparently absent in primary autoimmune cytopenia patients. A dominant lymphoma-associated repertoire apparently masked the cluster-lack signature in secondary cytopenia versus chronic lymphocytic leukemia.

Each sample's input was approximately 0.25 ug genomic DNA, roughly 40,000 genome equivalents. Multiplex touch-down PCR amplified TRB using TRB-A and TRB-B pools in one tube. TCRdb re-analyzed the multiplex PCR reads; it lists each CDR3 protein once, without DNA. The sample totals about 2,000 distinct CDR3 sequences; its top ten clones hold around 6%. The source of this sequence is a human donor with an autoimmune cytopenia or autoimmune hepatitis (not recorded which). Sequencing used peripheral blood. The chain is built from TRBV30 and TRBJ2-7; the D gene TCRdb calls, TRBD2, cannot be checked with no DNA. The CDR3 is CAWSHRGPWEQYF.